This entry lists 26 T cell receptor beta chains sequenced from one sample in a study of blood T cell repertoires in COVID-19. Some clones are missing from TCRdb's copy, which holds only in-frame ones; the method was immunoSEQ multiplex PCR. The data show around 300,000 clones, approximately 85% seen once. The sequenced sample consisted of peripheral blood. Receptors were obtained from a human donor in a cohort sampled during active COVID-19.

The CDR3 sequence is CSVERGNQPQHF. Written as DNA, the CDR3 is TGCAGCGTTGAACGGGGTAATCAGCCCCAGCATTTT. The chain joins TRBV29-1 to TRBJ1-5; D call uncertain. This CDR3 comprises 12 residues. Germline V gene sequence: CDR1 SQVTM, CDR2 ANQGSEA. The ends were cut back, 2 bases at V and 4 bases at J, with 6 bases in the middle.

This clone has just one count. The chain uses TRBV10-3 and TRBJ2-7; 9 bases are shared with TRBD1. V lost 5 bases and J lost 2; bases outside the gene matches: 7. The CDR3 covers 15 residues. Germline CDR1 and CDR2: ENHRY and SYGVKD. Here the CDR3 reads CAISTSGQGPYEQYF. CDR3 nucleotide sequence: TGTGCCATCAGTACTTCCGGACAGGGGCCCTACGAGCAGTACTTC.

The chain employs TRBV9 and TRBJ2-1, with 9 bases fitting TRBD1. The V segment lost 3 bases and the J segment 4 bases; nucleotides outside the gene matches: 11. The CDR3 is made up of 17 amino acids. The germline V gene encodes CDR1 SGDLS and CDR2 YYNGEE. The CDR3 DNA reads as TGTGCCAGCAGCGCAGCTACCGGGACAGGGAAGTACAATGAGCAGTTCTTC. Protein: CASSAATGTGKYNEQFF.

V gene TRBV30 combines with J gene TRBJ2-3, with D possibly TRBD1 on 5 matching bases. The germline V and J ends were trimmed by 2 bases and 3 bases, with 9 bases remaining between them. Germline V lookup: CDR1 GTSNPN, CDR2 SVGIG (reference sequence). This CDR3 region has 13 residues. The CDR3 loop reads CAWSKGVTDTQYF. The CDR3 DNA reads TGTGCCTGGAGTAAAGGGGTAACAGATACGCAGTATTTT.

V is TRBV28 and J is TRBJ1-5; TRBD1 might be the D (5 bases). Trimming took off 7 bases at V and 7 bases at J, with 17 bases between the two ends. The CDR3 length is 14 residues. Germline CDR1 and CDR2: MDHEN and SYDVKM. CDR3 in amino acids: CASIEGGVGQPQHF. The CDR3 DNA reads TGTGCCAGCATCGAAGGAGGGGTAGGCCAGCCCCAGCATTTT.

The chain's CDR3 is CASSQGRVSTEAFF. The CDR3 bases are TGTGCCAGCAGCCAGGGGCGAGTTTCCACTGAAGCTTTCTTT. The chain links TRBV7-9 to TRBJ1-1; possible D gene TRBD1, 6 bases. The germline CDR1 and CDR2 sequences are SEHNR and FQNEAQ (reference sequence). The CDR3 sequence is 14 residues long. V dropped 5 bases and J dropped 4 bases, with 14 bases sitting between them.

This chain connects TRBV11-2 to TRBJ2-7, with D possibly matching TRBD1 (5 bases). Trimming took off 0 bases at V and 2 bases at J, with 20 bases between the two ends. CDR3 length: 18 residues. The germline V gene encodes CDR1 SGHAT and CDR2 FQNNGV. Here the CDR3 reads CASSLDTPSQGRPYEQYF. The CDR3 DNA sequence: TGTGCCAGCAGCTTAGATACCCCCTCCCAGGGTAGGCCCTACGAGCAGTACTTC.

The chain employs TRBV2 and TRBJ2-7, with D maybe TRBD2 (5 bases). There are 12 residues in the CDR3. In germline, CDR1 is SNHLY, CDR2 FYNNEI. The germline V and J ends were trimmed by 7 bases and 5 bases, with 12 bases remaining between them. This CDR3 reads CASTGAANEQYF. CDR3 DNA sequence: TGTGCCAGCACTGGAGCGGCCAACGAGCAGTACTTC.

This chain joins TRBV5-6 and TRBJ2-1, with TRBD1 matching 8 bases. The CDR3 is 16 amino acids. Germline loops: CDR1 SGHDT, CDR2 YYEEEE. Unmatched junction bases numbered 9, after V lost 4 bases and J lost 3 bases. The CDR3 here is CASSHPGQENYNEQFF. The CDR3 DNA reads TGTGCCAGCAGCCACCCGGGACAGGAGAACTACAATGAGCAGTTCTTC.

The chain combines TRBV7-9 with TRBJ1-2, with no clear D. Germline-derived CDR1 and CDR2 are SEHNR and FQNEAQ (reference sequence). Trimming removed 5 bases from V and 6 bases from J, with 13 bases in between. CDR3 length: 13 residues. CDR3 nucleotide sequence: TGTGCCAGCAGCCCGGCGATGAGGGATGGCTACACCTTC. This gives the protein CASSPAMRDGYTF.

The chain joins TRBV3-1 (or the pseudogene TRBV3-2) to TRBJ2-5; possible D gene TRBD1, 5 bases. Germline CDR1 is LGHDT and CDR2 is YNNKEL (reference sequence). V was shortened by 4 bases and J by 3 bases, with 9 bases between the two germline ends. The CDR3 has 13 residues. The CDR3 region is CASSRTPEETQYF. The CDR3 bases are TGTGCCAGCAGCCGGACACCTGAAGAGACCCAGTACTTC.

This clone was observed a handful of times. CDR3 DNA sequence: TGCGCCAGCAGTGCTCGGGGTACGATAGATACGCAGTATTTT. Translation gives CASSARGTIDTQYF. The chain combines TRBV10-2 with TRBJ2-3, with D perhaps matching TRBD2 (5 bases). V was pared by 4 bases and J by 5 bases, with 13 bases between. Looked up from germline, CDR1 is WSHSY and CDR2 is SAAADI. This CDR3 is 14 amino acids long.

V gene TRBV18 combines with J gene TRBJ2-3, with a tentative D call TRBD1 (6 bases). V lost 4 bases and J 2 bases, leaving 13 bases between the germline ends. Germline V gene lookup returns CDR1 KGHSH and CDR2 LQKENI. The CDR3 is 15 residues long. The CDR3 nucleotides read TGTGCCAGCTCACTAGGGACACCTCACACAGATACGCAGTATTTT. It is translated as CASSLGTPHTDTQYF.

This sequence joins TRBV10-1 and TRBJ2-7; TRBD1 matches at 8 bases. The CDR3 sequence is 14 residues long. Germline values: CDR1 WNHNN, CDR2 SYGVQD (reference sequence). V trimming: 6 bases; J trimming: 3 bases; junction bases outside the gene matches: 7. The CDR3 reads CASSRDRRNYEQYF. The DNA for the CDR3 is TGCGCCAGCAGCCGGGACAGGAGAAACTACGAGCAGTACTTC.

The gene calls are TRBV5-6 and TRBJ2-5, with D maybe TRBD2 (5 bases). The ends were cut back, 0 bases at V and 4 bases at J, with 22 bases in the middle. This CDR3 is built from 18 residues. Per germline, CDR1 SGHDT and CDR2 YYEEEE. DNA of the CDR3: TGTGCCAGCAGCTTGGGGGAGAGGTTCTCTATTCCCCCAGAGACCCAGTACTTC. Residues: CASSLGERFSIPPETQYF.

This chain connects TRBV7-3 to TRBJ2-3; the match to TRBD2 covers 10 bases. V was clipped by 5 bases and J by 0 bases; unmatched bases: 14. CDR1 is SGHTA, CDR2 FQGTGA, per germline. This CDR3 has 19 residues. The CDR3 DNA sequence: TGTGCCAGCAGCGCCAAGGCCCTAGCGGGGGTGATAAGCACAGATACGCAGTATTTT. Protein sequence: CASSAKALAGVISTDTQYF.

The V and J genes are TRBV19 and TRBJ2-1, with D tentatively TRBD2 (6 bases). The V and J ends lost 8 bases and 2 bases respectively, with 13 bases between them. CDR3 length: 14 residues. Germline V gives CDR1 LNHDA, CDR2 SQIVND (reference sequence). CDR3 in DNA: TGTGCCAGTGGTAGGAGGGAGGCCTACAATGAGCAGTTCTTC. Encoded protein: CASGRREAYNEQFF.

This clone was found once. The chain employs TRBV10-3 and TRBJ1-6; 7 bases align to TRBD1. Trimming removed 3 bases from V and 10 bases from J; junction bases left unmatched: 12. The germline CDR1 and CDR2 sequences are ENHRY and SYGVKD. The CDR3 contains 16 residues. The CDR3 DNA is TGTGCCATCAGTGATCCCAGGACAGGTTCAAGCTCACCCCTCCACTTT. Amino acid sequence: CAISDPRTGSSSPLHF.

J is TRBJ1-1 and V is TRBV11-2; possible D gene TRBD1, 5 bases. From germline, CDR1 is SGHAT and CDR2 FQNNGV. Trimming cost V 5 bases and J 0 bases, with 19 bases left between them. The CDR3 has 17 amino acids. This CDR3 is CASSPQIYGGMNTEAFF. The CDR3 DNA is TGTGCCAGCAGCCCACAAATCTACGGGGGGATGAACACTGAAGCTTTCTTT.

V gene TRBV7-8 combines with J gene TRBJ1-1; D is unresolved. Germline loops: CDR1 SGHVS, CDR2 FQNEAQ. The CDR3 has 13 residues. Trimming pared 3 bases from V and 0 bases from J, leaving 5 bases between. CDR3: CASSFTLNTEAFF. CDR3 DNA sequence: TGTGCCAGCAGCTTCACACTGAACACTGAAGCTTTCTTT.

Here the CDR3 reads CAWRRRGGLTGELFF. The DNA for the CDR3 is TGTGCCTGGAGAAGGCGGGGGGGATTAACCGGGGAGCTGTTTTTT. The rearrangement uses TRBV30 and TRBJ2-2, with 9 bases aligning to TRBD2. The V and J ends lost 3 bases and 5 bases, in that order; junction bases with no gene match: 7. The germline gives CDR1 GTSNPN, CDR2 SVGIG (reference sequence). The CDR3 covers 15 residues.

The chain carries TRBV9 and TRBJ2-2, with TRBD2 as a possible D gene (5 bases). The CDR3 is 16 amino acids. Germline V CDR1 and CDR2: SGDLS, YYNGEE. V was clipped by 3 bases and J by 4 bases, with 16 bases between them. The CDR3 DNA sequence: TGTGCCAGCAGCGAGCCAAGGGCGGGCGGCACCGGGGAGCTGTTTTTT. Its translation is CASSEPRAGGTGELFF.

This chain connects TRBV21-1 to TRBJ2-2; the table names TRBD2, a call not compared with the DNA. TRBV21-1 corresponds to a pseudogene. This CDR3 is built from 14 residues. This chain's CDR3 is CASSPRTSPGELFF. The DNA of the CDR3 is TGTGCCAGCAGCCCGCGGACTAGCCCCGGGGAGCTGTTTTTT.

CDR3 nucleotides: TGTGCCAGCAGCCCATATAACCCCACAAACACCGGGGAGCTGTTTTTT. Its protein is CASSPYNPTNTGELFF. The chain employs TRBV13 and TRBJ2-2; D is uncertain. V was pared by 5 bases and J by 2 bases, with 15 bases between. Germline assignment: CDR1 PRHDT and CDR2 FYEKMQ (reference sequence). The length of the CDR3 is 16 residues.

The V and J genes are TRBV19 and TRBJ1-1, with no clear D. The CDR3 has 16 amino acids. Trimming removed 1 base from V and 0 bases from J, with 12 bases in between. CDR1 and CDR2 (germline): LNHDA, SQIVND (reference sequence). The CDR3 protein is CASSIALRRVNTEAFF. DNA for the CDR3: TGTGCCAGTAGTATAGCCCTAAGAAGAGTGAACACTGAAGCTTTCTTT.

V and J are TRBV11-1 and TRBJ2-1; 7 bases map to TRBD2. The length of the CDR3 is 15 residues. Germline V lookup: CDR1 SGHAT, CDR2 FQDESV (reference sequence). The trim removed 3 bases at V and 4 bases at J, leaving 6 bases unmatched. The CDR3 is CASSFPGGPYNEQFF. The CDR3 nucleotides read TGTGCCAGCAGCTTTCCGGGAGGCCCTTACAATGAGCAGTTCTTC.